Shown below are 11 T cell receptor beta chains from a single sample sequenced in a study of OX40 agonist ivuxolimab in advanced cancers. Sequenced by immunoSEQ multiplex PCR; TCRdb stores in-frame clones only, minus some. In the table there are roughly 80,000 clones, about 88% of which are singletons. The sample in question was CD4+ or CD8+ T cells sorted from blood, obtained in a trial of the OX40 agonist ivuxolimab. These receptors came from an adult with an advanced solid tumor such as melanoma, head and neck, liver or kidney cancer.

V usage is TRBV7-9 and J usage is TRBJ1-1, with a weak D call TRBD1 (6 bases). Trimming took 0 bases from V and 4 from J, leaving 12 bases between them. Germline V CDR1 and CDR2: SEHNR, FQNEAQ (reference sequence). This CDR3 is 15 amino acids long. This CDR3 is CASSLATGRGTEAFF. The CDR3 region has the DNA TGTGCCAGCAGCTTAGCGACAGGCCGGGGCACTGAAGCTTTCTTT.

The chain recombines TRBV28 with TRBJ2-3; 8 positions agree with TRBD1. There are 15 residues in the CDR3. V dropped 8 bases and J dropped 3; count of bases not matched to a gene: 10. Looked up from germline, CDR1 is MDHEN and CDR2 is SYDVKM. CDR3 loop: CASPSGQGATDTQYF. DNA for the CDR3: TGTGCCAGCCCATCGGGGCAGGGGGCGACAGATACGCAGTATTTT.

The chain employs TRBV19 and TRBJ1-5; the D gene is possibly TRBD1 (5 bases). Germline assignment: CDR1 LNHDA and CDR2 SQIVND (reference sequence). This CDR3 spans 15 amino acids. Trimming removed 7 bases from V and 1 base from J, with 14 bases in between. CDR3 DNA: TGTGCCAGTAATTGGCAGGGAGGGAGCAATCAGCCCCAGCATTTT. Translation: CASNWQGGSNQPQHF.

About this clone itself: No conserved phenylalanine or tryptophan is present at the end of the CDR3, so a read error is the likely explanation. Because the CDR3's place on the DNA is in doubt, the DNA is left out and the CDR3 is given as listed by TCRdb. This chain joins TRBV28 and TRBJ2-7; the table calls TRBD2, which could not be checked here. Germline loops: CDR1 MDHEN, CDR2 SYDVKM. A total of 14 residues make up the CDR3, ends included. CDR3 sequence: CASSPAGLTFPFSA.

The chain joins TRBV13 to TRBJ2-5, with unresolved D. This CDR3 is 15 amino acids long. Trimming pared 0 bases from V and 2 bases from J, leaving 10 bases between. Germline V gene data show CDR1 as PRHDT and CDR2 as FYEKMQ (reference sequence). In nucleotides, the CDR3 is TGTGCCAGCAGCTTAGGCCTTTCCAGGCAAGAGACCCAGTACTTC. Its protein product is CASSLGLSRQETQYF.

V gene TRBV5-1 combines with J gene TRBJ2-2, with 7 nucleotides matching TRBD2. Trimming cost V 0 bases and J 8 bases; bases outside gene matches: 10. The CDR3 has 16 residues. From germline, CDR1 is SGHRS and CDR2 YFSETQ. The DNA for the CDR3 is TGCGCCAGCAGCTTGGAATCGCTAGCGGCGCGAGGGGAGCTGTTTTTT. This codes for CASSLESLAARGELFF.

This chain connects TRBV5-8 to TRBJ1-1; 8 bases match TRBD1. Germline V CDR1 and CDR2: SGHTS, YDEGEE. Trimming removed 4 bases from V and 0 bases from J; junction bases left unmatched: 11. There are 17 residues in the CDR3. This chain's CDR3 is CASSRIVAGGMNTEAFF. The CDR3 DNA sequence: TGTGCCAGCAGCAGAATCGTGGCAGGGGGCATGAACACTGAAGCTTTCTTT.

The chain joins TRBV9 to TRBJ2-7; D may match TRBD1 or TRBD2 (5 bases each). Germline CDR1 and CDR2: SGDLS and YYNGEE. The CDR3 loop spans 14 amino acids. Trimming pared 1 base from V and 3 bases from J, leaving 11 bases between. CDR3 DNA: TGTGCCAGCAGCGTAAGCGGCCAGGGCTACGAGCAGTACTTC. Its protein product is CASSVSGQGYEQYF.

This clone was counted only a few times. V and J are TRBV27 and TRBJ1-1, with D perhaps matching TRBD1 (5 bases). The V and J ends lost 7 bases and 6 bases respectively, with 18 bases between them. The germline V gene encodes CDR1 MNHEY and CDR2 SMNVEV (reference sequence). CDR3 length: 14 residues. The DNA of the CDR3 is TGTGCCAGCAATTACGGGGGGATGAGGTCTGAAGCTTTCTTT. Its protein product is CASNYGGMRSEAFF.

The chain recombines TRBV10-1 with TRBJ2-1; no definite D call. This CDR3 contains 14 residues. Trimming removed 11 bases at V and 4 bases at J, with 18 bases between. Looked up from germline, CDR1 is WNHNN and CDR2 is SYGVQD (reference sequence). CDR3 region: CAGPLDKVYNEQFF. CDR3 DNA sequence: TGCGCCGGCCCGCTTGATAAGGTTTACAATGAGCAGTTCTTC.

This clone was seen only once. The chain links TRBV7-8 to TRBJ2-7; 16 positions match TRBD2. This CDR3 region has 18 residues. The V gene's germline CDR1 is SGHVS and CDR2 FQNEAQ. V trimming: 1 base; J trimming: 7 bases; junction bases outside the gene matches: 10. This CDR3 is CASSLGGLAGGPFEEQYF. CDR3 sequence (DNA): TGTGCCAGCAGCTTAGGGGGACTAGCGGGAGGGCCTTTCGAGGAGCAGTACTTC.